This T cell receptor beta chain originates from a study of CD8 T cells in ankylosing spondylitis. Study outcomes and limitations: A TCR beta motif of fewer than ten highly homologous variants seemed to mark ankylosing spondylitis blood. Clones tied to disease were said to be significantly enriched in matched ankylosing spondylitis synovial fluid.

TCRdb ran MiXCR on the 5' RACE reads and lists one entry per CDR3 protein. The profile covers approximately 260,000 distinct CDR3 sequences, with around 9.1% appearing a single time and about 6.8% taken by the ten largest. CDR1 is SEHNR and CDR2 is FQNEAQ in the germline V gene (reference sequence). The CDR3 is 15 residues long. V lost 0 bases to trimming and J lost 6 bases, with 12 bases between them. This clonotype was recorded a few times. Its antigen remains unknown. The rearrangement uses TRBV7-9 and TRBJ1-5; weak D call: TRBD1 (5 bases). The sequencing sample was made of blood, either unsorted or a sorted T cell fraction (not recorded which). This sequence was found in a male donor with ankylosing spondylitis or in good health (not recorded which). The CDR3 loop reads CASSLADGGIQPQHF. Here the CDR3 DNA reads TGTGCCAGCAGCTTAGCGGACGGGGGAATTCAGCCCCAGCATTTT.